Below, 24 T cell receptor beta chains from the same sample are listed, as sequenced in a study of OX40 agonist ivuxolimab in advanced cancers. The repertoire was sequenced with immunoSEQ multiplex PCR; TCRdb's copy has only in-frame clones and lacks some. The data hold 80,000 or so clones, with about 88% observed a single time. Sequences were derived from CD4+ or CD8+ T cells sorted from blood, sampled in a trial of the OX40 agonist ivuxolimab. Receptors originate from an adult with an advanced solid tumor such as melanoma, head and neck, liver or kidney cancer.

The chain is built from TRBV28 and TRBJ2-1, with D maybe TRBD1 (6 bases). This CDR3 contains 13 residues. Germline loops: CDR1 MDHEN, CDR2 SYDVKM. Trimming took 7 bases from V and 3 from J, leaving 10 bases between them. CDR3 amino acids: CASTTDSYNEQFF. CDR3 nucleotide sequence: TGTGCCAGCACCACGGACAGCTACAATGAGCAGTTCTTC.

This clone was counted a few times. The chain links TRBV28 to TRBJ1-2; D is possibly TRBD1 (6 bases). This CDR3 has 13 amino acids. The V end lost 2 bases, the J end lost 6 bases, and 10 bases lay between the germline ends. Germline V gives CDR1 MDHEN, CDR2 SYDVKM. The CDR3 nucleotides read TGTGCCAGCAGTTTAATATACAGGGATGGCTACACCTTC. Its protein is CASSLIYRDGYTF.

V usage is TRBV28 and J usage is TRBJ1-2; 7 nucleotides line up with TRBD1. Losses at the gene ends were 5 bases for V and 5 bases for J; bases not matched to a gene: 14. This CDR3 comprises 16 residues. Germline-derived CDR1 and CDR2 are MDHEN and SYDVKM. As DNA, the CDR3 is TGTGCCAGCAGTCTTACTTCTGGGACAGTTGGTTATGGCTACACCTTC. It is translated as CASSLTSGTVGYGYTF.

The CDR3 coding sequence is TGTGCCAGCAGCTTATGGGCAGGCGACGAGACCCAGTACTTC. Residues: CASSLWAGDETQYF. The chain recombines TRBV11-1 with TRBJ2-5, with D unresolved. V lost 2 bases and J 5 bases, leaving 12 bases between the germline ends. CDR3 length: 14 residues. CDR1 and CDR2 from the germline V gene are SGHAT and FQDESV (reference sequence).

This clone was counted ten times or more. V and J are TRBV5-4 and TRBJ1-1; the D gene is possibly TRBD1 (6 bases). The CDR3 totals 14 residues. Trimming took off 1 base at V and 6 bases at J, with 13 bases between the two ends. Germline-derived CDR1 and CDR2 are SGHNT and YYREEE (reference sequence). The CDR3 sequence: CASSLQYRASEAFF. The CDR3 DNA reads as TGTGCCAGCAGCTTGCAATACAGGGCGTCTGAAGCTTTCTTT.

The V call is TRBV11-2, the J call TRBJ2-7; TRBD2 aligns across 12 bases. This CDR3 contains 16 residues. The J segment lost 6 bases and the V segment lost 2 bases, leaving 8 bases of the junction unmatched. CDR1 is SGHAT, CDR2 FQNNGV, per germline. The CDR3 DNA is TGTGCCAGCAGCTTAAACTCTAGCGGGAGGGTCGTCGAGCAGTACTTC. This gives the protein CASSLNSSGRVVEQYF.

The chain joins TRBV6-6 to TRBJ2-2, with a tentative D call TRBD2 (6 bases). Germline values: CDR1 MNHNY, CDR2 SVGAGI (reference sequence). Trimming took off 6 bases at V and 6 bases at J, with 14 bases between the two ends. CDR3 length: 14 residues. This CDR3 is CASRRSLASGELFF. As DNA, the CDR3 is TGTGCCAGCAGGCGATCACTAGCCTCCGGGGAGCTGTTTTTT.

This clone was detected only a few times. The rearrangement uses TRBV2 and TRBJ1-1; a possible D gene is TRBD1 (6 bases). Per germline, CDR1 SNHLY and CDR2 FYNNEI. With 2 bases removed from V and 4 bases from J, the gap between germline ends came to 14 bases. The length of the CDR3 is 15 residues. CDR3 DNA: TGTGCCAGCAGTGAACTACAGGGCGGTGGCACTGAAGCTTTCTTT. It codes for CASSELQGGGTEAFF. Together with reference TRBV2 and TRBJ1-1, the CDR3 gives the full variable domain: EPEVTQTPSHQVTQMGQEVILRCVPISNHLYFYWYRQILGQKVEFLVSFYNNEISEKSEIFDDQFSVERPDGSNFTLKIRSTKLEDSAMYFCASSELQGGGTEAFFGQGTRLTVV.

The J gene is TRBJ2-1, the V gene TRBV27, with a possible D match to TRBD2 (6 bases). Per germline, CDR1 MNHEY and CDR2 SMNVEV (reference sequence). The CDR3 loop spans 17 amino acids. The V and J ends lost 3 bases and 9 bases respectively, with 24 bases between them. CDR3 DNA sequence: TGTGCCAGCAGTTTGAGGTCGGCGGGACCGGGGTTTGGTGAGCAGTTCTTC. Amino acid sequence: CASSLRSAGPGFGEQFF.

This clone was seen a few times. The CDR3 DNA is TGCGCCAGCAGCTTGGAGGTAGCTGGCACCGGGGAGCTGTTTTTT. This sequence encodes CASSLEVAGTGELFF. The chain links TRBV5-1 to TRBJ2-2, with no clear D. The germline V gene has CDR1 SGHRS and CDR2 YFSETQ. The CDR3 runs to 15 residues. V was clipped by 0 bases and J by 4 bases, with 10 bases between them.

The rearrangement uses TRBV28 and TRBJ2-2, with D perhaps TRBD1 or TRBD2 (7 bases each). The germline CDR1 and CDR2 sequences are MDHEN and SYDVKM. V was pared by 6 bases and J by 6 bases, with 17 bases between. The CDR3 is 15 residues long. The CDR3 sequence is CASRSGGRAAGELFF. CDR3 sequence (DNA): TGTGCCAGCAGGTCAGGGGGGAGGGCGGCCGGGGAGCTGTTTTTT. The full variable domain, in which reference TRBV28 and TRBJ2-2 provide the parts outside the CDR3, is DVKVTQSSRYLVKRTGEKVFLECVQDMDHENMFWYRQDPGLGLRLIYFSYDVKMKEKGDIPEGYSVSREKKERFSLILESASTNQTSMYLCASRSGGRAAGELFFGEGSRLTVL.

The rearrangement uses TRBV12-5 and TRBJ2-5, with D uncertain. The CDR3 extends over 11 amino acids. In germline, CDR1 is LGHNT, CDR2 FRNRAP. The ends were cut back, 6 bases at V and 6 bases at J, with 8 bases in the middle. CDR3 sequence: CASGPRQTQYF. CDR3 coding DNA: TGTGCTAGTGGCCCCCGGCAGACCCAGTACTTC.

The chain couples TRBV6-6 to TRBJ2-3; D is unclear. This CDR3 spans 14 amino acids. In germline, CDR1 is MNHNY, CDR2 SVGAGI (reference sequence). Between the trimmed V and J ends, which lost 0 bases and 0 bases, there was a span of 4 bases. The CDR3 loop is CASSYSGSTDTQYF. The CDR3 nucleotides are TGTGCCAGCAGTTACTCGGGGAGCACAGATACGCAGTATTTT.

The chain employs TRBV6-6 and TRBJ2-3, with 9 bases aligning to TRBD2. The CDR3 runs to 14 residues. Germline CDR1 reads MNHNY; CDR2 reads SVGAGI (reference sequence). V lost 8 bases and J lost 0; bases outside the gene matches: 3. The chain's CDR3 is CASWREGSTDTQYF. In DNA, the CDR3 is TGTGCCAGCTGGCGGGAGGGTAGCACAGATACGCAGTATTTT.

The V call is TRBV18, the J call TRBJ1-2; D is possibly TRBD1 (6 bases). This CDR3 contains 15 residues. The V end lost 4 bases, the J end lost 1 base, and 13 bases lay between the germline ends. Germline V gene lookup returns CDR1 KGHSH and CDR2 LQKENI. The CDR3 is CASSQDRRSNYGYTF. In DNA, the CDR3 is TGTGCCAGCTCACAAGACAGGAGAAGTAACTATGGCTACACCTTC.

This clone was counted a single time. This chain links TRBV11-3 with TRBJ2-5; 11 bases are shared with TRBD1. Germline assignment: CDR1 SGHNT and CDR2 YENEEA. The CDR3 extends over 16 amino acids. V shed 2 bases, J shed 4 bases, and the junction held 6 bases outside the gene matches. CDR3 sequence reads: CASSLSRTGGGETQYF. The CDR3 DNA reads TGTGCCAGCAGCTTATCTCGGACAGGGGGCGGAGAGACCCAGTACTTC.

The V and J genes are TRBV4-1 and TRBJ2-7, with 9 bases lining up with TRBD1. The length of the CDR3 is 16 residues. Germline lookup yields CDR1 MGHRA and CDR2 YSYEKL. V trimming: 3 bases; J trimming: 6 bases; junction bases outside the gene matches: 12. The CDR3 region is CASSHPGTGGLTEQYF. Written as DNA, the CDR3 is TGCGCCAGCAGCCACCCCGGTACAGGGGGCTTGACCGAGCAGTACTTC.

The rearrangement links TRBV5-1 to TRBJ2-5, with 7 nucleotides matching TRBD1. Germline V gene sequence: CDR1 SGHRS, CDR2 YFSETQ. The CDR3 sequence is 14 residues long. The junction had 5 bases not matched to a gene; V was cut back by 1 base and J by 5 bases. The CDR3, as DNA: TGCGCCAGCAGCTTGAACAGGGGTGGTGAGACCCAGTACTTC. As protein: CASSLNRGGETQYF.

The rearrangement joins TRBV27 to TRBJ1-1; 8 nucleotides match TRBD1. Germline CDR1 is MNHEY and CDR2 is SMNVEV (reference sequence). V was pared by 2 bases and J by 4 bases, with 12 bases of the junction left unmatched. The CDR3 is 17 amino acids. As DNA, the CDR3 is TGTGCCAGCAGTTTACGGTCCAGGGGGCGGTCGATCACTGAAGCTTTCTTT. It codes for CASSLRSRGRSITEAFF.

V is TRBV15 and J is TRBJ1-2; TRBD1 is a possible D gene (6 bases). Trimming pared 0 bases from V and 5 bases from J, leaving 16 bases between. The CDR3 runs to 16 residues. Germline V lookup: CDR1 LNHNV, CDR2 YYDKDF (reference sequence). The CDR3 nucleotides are TGTGCCACCAGCAGAGATGCCGGAGTAGGGGGTTATGGCTACACCTTC. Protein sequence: CATSRDAGVGGYGYTF.

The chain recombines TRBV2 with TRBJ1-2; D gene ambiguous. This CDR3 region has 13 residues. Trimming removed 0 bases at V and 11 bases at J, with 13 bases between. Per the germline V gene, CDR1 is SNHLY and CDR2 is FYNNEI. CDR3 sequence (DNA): TGTGCCAGCAGTGAAGCGCAGTCCCGGGGATACACCTTC. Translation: CASSEAQSRGYTF.

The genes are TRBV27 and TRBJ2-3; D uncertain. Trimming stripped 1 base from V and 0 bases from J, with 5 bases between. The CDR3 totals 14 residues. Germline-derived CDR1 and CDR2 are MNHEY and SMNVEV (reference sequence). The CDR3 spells CASSLWISTDTQYF. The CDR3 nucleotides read TGTGCCAGCAGTTTATGGATTAGCACAGATACGCAGTATTTT.

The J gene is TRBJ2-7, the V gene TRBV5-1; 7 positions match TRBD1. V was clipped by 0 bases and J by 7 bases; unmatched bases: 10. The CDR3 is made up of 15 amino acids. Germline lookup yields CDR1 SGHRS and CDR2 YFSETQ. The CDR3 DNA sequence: TGCGCCAGCAGCTTGGCGGTAGTACAGGGGAGTGAGCAGTACTTC. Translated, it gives CASSLAVVQGSEQYF.

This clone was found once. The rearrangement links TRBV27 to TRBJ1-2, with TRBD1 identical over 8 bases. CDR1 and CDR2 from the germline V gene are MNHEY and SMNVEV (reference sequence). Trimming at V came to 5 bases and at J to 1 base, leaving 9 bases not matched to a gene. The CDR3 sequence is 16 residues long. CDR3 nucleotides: TGTGCCAGCAGTCCTCTCGACAGGGGAGGTAACTATGGCTACACCTTC. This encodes CASSPLDRGGNYGYTF.